This TCR beta chain stems from a study of tumor T cells in aggressive B-cell lymphoma. The V segment lost 4 bases and the J segment 4 bases; nucleotides outside the gene matches: 8. Germline loops: CDR1 SGHTA, CDR2 FQGNSA. The CDR3 length is 16 residues. The data were produced by immunoSEQ multiplex PCR, yet TCRdb's version contains in-frame clones alone and is incomplete. The sample has 3,500 to 5,000 clones, 81% seen once. The material sequenced was tumor tissue. The receptor's source is an adult with diffuse large B cell lymphoma. This sequence joins TRBV7-2 and TRBJ1-3; the match to TRBD1 covers 9 bases. CDR3 sequence: CASSSDRGIGGNTIYF. CDR3 nucleotides: TGTGCCAGCAGCTCGGACAGGGGAATCGGAGGAAACACCATATATTTT.